Listed here are 27 T cell receptor beta chains from one sample, sequenced in a study of post-analysis software for immune sequencing data. Overall study findings and caveats: In patients, TRBV5-6, TRBV5-1 and TRBV20-1 belonged to 4 or 5 TRBV segments found more frequently than in controls.

Included in the TCR beta cDNA libraries were unique molecular identifiers. TCRdb used MiXCR to reprocess the PCR reads, holding one entry per CDR3 protein. The table records 740,000 or so distinct CDR3 sequences, about 50% of them present only once. Their cognate antigens are unknown. Sequencing was performed on blood. These receptor sequences come from a girl aged 5-17 years with multiple sclerosis.

V usage is TRBV12-5 and J usage is TRBJ1-5; 9 nucleotides align to TRBD1. Germline CDR1 reads LGHNT; CDR2 reads FRNRAP. CDR3 size: 19 residues. J gave up 1 base and V 1 base, and 11 bases lay outside the gene matches. The CDR3 coding sequence is TGTGCTAGTGGTTTGGCACAGGGGGCCCTATTTTTGAGCAATCAGCCCCAGCATTTT. Protein: CASGLAQGALFLSNQPQHF.

Regarding this clonotype: One end of the junction fails to match germline, which may point to a read error. The rearrangement uses TRBV14 and TRBJ2-1; no clear D. CDR3 length: 15 residues. Germline CDR1 reads SGHDN; CDR2 reads FVKESK. The CDR3 nucleotides are TGTGCCAGCAGCCCGTACAGAGGCTCCTGCAATGAGCAGTTCTTC. Translating it yields CASSPYRGSCNEQFF.

The rearrangement links TRBV14 to TRBJ2-4, with 12 positions matching TRBD1. This CDR3 contains 15 residues. CDR1 and CDR2 from the germline V gene are SGHDN and FVKESK. The V segment lost 2 bases and the J segment 13 bases; nucleotides outside the gene matches: 9. The CDR3 loop is CASSQLGQGAAEQYF. CDR3 bases: TGTGCCAGCAGCCAACTGGGACAGGGGGCTGCAGAGCAGTACTTC.

The rearrangement links TRBV7-3 to TRBJ2-7; D remains ambiguous. The ends were cut back, 1 base at V and 4 bases at J, with 14 bases in the middle. This CDR3 comprises 15 residues. CDR1 is SGHTA, CDR2 FQGTGA, per germline. CDR3 sequence (DNA): TGTGCCAGCAGCTTAAGGGGTGGGAAGGAGTACGAGCAGTACTTC. As protein: CASSLRGGKEYEQYF.

Only one count was recorded for this clonotype. The gene calls are TRBV20-1 and TRBJ2-3, with 9 bases lining up with TRBD1. V trimming: 6 bases; J trimming: 4 bases; junction bases outside the gene matches: 17. The CDR3 consists of 17 residues. Germline V gene data show CDR1 as DFQATT and CDR2 as SNEGSKA (reference sequence). CDR3 coding DNA: TGCAGTGCCCGTCTCGGGCTGGGACAGGGTGAGGCAGATACGCAGTATTTT. Translating it yields CSARLGLGQGEADTQYF.

The V and J genes are TRBV20-1 and TRBJ2-7, with 8 positions matching TRBD2. The CDR3 has 16 amino acids. Germline assignment: CDR1 DFQATT and CDR2 SNEGSKA (reference sequence). The V gene end was trimmed by 6 bases and the J gene end by 1 base; junction bases not matched to a gene: 14. The CDR3 is CSAPGGWAGGSYEQYF. CDR3 DNA: TGCAGTGCGCCCGGTGGGTGGGCGGGAGGTTCCTACGAGCAGTACTTC.

This clonotype showed up just a few times. This chain connects TRBV6-5 to TRBJ1-2; TRBD1 aligns across 7 bases. The germline gives CDR1 MNHEY, CDR2 SVGAGI. V lost 6 bases and J lost 8; bases outside the gene matches: 6. CDR3 length: 12 amino acids. The CDR3 spells CASSRQGDGYTF. Here the CDR3 DNA reads TGTGCCAGCAGCAGACAGGGCGACGGCTACACCTTC.

The CDR3 spells CASTSLAAAYEQYF. The CDR3 nucleotides read TGTGCCAGCACTAGTCTAGCGGCAGCCTACGAGCAGTACTTC. The genes are TRBV27 and TRBJ2-7; 7 bases align to TRBD2. Germline CDR1 MNHEY, CDR2 SMNVEV (reference sequence). The CDR3 loop spans 14 amino acids. Unmatched junction bases numbered 8, after V lost 7 bases and J lost 2 bases.

This sequence joins TRBV19 and TRBJ1-1, with TRBD1 identical over 10 bases. The CDR3 runs 13 residues. CDR1 and CDR2 from the germline V gene are LNHDA and SQIVND (reference sequence). Unmatched junction bases numbered 6, after V lost 4 bases and J lost 10 bases. The CDR3 DNA is TGTGCCAGTAGTACGACAGGGGGCCGGGGAGCTTTCTTT. Protein sequence: CASSTTGGRGAFF.

The chain employs TRBV29-1 and TRBJ2-1; D not certain. CDR3 size: 14 residues. Trimming removed 2 bases from V and 0 bases from J, with 8 bases in between. CDR1 SQVTM and CDR2 ANQGSEA come from the germline V gene. The CDR3 nucleotides read TGCAGCGTTGAAACCCACTTCTCCTACAATGAGCAGTTCTTC. It encodes CSVETHFSYNEQFF.

V usage is TRBV20-1 and J usage is TRBJ1-1; D is perhaps TRBD1 (6 bases). The CDR3 has 14 amino acids. V lost 4 bases and J 1 base, leaving 13 bases between the germline ends. From germline, CDR1 is DFQATT and CDR2 SNEGSKA (reference sequence). The CDR3 spells CSATPSGANTEAFF. The DNA for the CDR3 is TGCAGTGCTACCCCATCGGGGGCGAACACTGAAGCTTTCTTT.

The chain employs TRBV20-1 and TRBJ1-1; 8 nucleotides align to TRBD1. The ends lost 3 bases at V and 1 base at J; junction bases unmatched: 7. This CDR3 has 15 amino acids. Looked up from germline, CDR1 is DFQATT and CDR2 is SNEGSKA (reference sequence). CDR3 coding DNA: TGCAGTGCTAGGGCCCTCGACAGGGGGAACACTGAAGCTTTCTTT. Encoded protein: CSARALDRGNTEAFF.

This chain links TRBV7-3 with TRBJ2-3, with D unclear. Germline V gene sequence: CDR1 SGHTA, CDR2 FQGTGA. The germline V and J ends were trimmed by 1 base and 2 bases, with 19 bases remaining between them. CDR3 size: 18 residues. The DNA for the CDR3 is TGTGCCAGCAGCTTAAGCCCCGGGTCTAGGGCGCCCACAGATACGCAGTATTTT. It encodes CASSLSPGSRAPTDTQYF.

The rearrangement uses TRBV7-3 and TRBJ2-7; D possibly matches TRBD1 or TRBD2 (5 bases each). CDR3 length: 15 residues. V gave up 1 base and J gave up 0 bases, with 10 bases separating them. Germline-derived CDR1 and CDR2 are SGHTA and FQGTGA. The CDR3 sequence is CASSLIPGTSYEQYF. The DNA of the CDR3 is TGTGCCAGCAGCTTAATTCCGGGGACCTCCTACGAGCAGTACTTC.

The V call is TRBV5-1, the J call TRBJ2-5, with TRBD1 identical over 11 bases. This CDR3 region has 15 residues. V shed 3 bases and J 4 bases; nucleotides not matched to a gene: 5. CDR1 is SGHRS, CDR2 YFSETQ, per germline. The chain's CDR3 is CASSWGTGGPETQYF. In nucleotides, the CDR3 is TGCGCCAGCAGCTGGGGGACAGGGGGACCAGAGACCCAGTACTTC.

This clonotype was seen a handful of times. V gene TRBV5-1 combines with J gene TRBJ2-5, with a weak D call TRBD2 (6 bases). There are 14 residues in the CDR3. The V end lost 3 bases, the J end lost 1 base, and 10 bases lay between the germline ends. Germline V CDR1 and CDR2: SGHRS, YFSETQ. The CDR3, as DNA: TGCGCCAGCAGCTCGGGGAGGTTCCAAGAGACCCAGTACTTC. It codes for CASSSGRFQETQYF.

This sequence joins TRBV6-5 and TRBJ1-1, with unresolved D. The CDR3 extends over 15 amino acids. The V gene lost 8 bases and the J gene lost 0 bases, with 16 bases spanning the gap. Germline values: CDR1 MNHEY, CDR2 SVGAGI. CDR3 protein: CASLRVSTLNTEAFF. In nucleotides, the CDR3 is TGTGCCAGCCTGCGGGTCTCGACATTGAACACTGAAGCTTTCTTT.

V usage is TRBV4-1 and J usage is TRBJ1-1, with unresolved D. Germline CDR1 and CDR2: MGHRA and YSYEKL. Trimming took off 0 bases at V and 3 bases at J, with 14 bases between the two ends. The CDR3 contains 16 residues. In nucleotides, the CDR3 is TGCGCCAGCAGCCAAGATATCTCCCGGATCTACACTGAAGCTTTCTTT. It translates to CASSQDISRIYTEAFF.

The J gene is TRBJ2-5, the V gene TRBV2, with 7 bases aligning to TRBD1. V trimming: 7 bases; J trimming: 2 bases; junction bases outside the gene matches: 4. CDR1 is SNHLY and CDR2 is FYNNEI in the germline V gene. The CDR3 is 13 residues long. The CDR3 reads CASKKGQQETQYF. In DNA form, the CDR3 reads TGTGCCAGCAAGAAGGGACAGCAAGAGACCCAGTACTTC. Full variable domain (outside the CDR3, taken from reference TRBV2 and TRBJ2-5): EPEVTQTPSHQVTQMGQEVILRCVPISNHLYFYWYRQILGQKVEFLVSFYNNEISEKSEIFDDQFSVERPDGSNFTLKIRSTKLEDSAMYFCASKKGQQETQYFGPGTRLLVL.

V is TRBV3-1 and J is TRBJ2-1; unclear D gene. Germline V gives CDR1 LGHDT, CDR2 YNNKEL (reference sequence). The CDR3 loop spans 15 amino acids. V was cut by 4 bases and J by 2 bases, with 12 bases left in between. CDR3 bases: TGTGCCAGCAGCCGGACGGTTAGGGCCTACAATGAGCAGTTCTTC. Encoded protein: CASSRTVRAYNEQFF.

Notes on this clonotype: A read error may account for a junction end that differs from germline. The chain joins TRBV20-1 to TRBJ2-7, with 8 bases matching TRBD2. Germline V gene data show CDR1 as DFQATT and CDR2 as SNEGSKA (reference sequence). CDR3 length equals 14 residues. DNA for the CDR3: TGCAGTGCTCCTGAACTAGCGGTCTCCTACGGGCAGTACTTC. Protein sequence: CSAPELAVSYGQYF.

The chain links TRBV5-1 to TRBJ1-5; TRBD1 might be the D (6 bases). Per the germline V gene, CDR1 is SGHRS and CDR2 is YFSETQ. This CDR3 contains 14 residues. V shed 5 bases and J shed 4 bases, with 13 bases lying between them. Here the CDR3 DNA reads TGCGCCAGCAGTACAGGGCTGGGGAATCAGCCCCAGCATTTT. Protein: CASSTGLGNQPQHF.

The chain links TRBV14 to TRBJ2-7, with no clear D. V lost 2 bases, J lost 0 bases, and 8 bases lay in between. There are 14 residues in the CDR3. CDR1 and CDR2 from the germline V gene are SGHDN and FVKESK. CDR3 nucleotide sequence: TGTGCCAGCAGCCAAAATCTGTACTCCTACGAGCAGTACTTC. Its protein product is CASSQNLYSYEQYF.

This rearrangement joins TRBV7-3 to TRBJ2-1; TRBD2 aligns across 11 bases. Germline V gene sequence: CDR1 SGHTA, CDR2 FQGTGA. Unmatched junction bases numbered 2, after V lost 1 base and J lost 3 bases. The CDR3 is made up of 16 amino acids. The CDR3 is CASSLIGTSGYNEQFF. DNA for the CDR3: TGTGCCAGCAGCTTAATAGGGACTAGCGGCTACAATGAGCAGTTCTTC.

This sequence joins TRBV11-2 and TRBJ2-1; the match to TRBD2 covers 12 bases. The CDR3 length is 20 residues. CDR1 SGHAT and CDR2 FQNNGV come from the germline V gene. V lost 1 base, J lost 4 bases, and 14 bases stayed unmatched. The CDR3 DNA reads TGTGCCAGCAGCTTAGGCCTCAGACTAGCGGGAGCCCCCGCTTACAATGAGCAGTTCTTC. Encoded protein: CASSLGLRLAGAPAYNEQFF.

The rearrangement links TRBV20-1 to TRBJ2-4; possible D gene TRBD2, 6 bases. Germline V gene lookup returns CDR1 DFQATT and CDR2 SNEGSKA (reference sequence). CDR3 length: 15 amino acids. The V end was cut by 6 bases, the J end by 0 bases, with 15 bases between. This chain's CDR3 is CSAPDYRVAKNIQYF. The CDR3 bases are TGCAGTGCCCCGGACTACAGAGTAGCCAAAAACATTCAGTACTTC.

About this clonotype: Its ends do not fully match the called genes, so a read error is possible. J is TRBJ2-5 and V is TRBV7-8; D not certain. Per germline, CDR1 SGHVS and CDR2 FQNEAQ. The CDR3 is 14 amino acids. CDR3 nucleotide sequence: TGTGCCGGCAGACACACCTCTGACGGGGAGACCCAGTACTTC. Translating it yields CAGRHTSDGETQYF.